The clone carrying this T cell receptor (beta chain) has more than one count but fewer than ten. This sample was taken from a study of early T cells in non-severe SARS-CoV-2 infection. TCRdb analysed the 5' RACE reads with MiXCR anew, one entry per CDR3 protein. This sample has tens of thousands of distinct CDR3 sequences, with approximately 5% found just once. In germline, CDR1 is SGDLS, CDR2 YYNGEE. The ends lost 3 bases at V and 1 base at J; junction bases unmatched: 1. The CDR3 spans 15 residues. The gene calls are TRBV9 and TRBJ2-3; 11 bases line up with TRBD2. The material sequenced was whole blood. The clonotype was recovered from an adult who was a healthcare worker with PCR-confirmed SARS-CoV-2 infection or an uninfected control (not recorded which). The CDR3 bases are TGTGCCAGCAGCGGGGGACTAGCGGGCACAGATACGCAGTATTTT. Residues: CASSGGLAGTDTQYF.